This TCR beta chain was identified in a study of CXCR3-negative and CXCR3-positive naive CD8 T cells. The wider study: Some 150 million TRB reads in total, about 1.5 +/- 0.3 million per library.

The CDR3 has 15 residues. CDR1 is MGHRA and CDR2 is YSYEKL in the germline V gene. At around 300,000 cells each, triplicate sorts were carried out for each CD8+ T cell subset. By phenotype, naive CD8+ T cells were CD45RO-CCR7+CD27+CD95-. Study-level points and caveats: CXCR3-negative naive cells had less hydrophobic TRB CDR3s than did CXCR3-positive naive cells.

To note about this clonotype: The antigen is not known.

Carrying UMI labels, the TRB cDNA libraries were prepared through 5' RACE. TCRdb reworked the 5' RACE reads into one entry per CDR3 protein, no DNA. This sample's table reports some 140,000 distinct CDR3 sequences. The source of this sequence is a human donor in good health. Some clones in this sample may be carry-over from other donors' samples. The sequenced sample was naive CXCR3+ CD8+ T cells from blood. Subset described: CD45RO-CCR7+CD27+CD95- naive CD8+ T cells expressing CXCR3 (TNR3+). The chain links TRBV4-1 to TRBJ2-7; TCRdb picks TRBD1, but there is no DNA to check that call. The chain's CDR3 is CASSAEGQGSYEQYF.